This TCR beta chain was sequenced in a study of blood T cells in healthy people across ages. Then a second PCR, running roughly 7 to 11 cycles, was carried out with a sample-barcoded 5' primer and a J-beta primer mix. A template-switch adaptor containing 12 random nucleotides labeled each cDNA molecule. Via MiXCR, TCRdb re-called the 5' RACE reads, giving one row per CDR3 protein. The sample has about 1.6 million distinct CDR3 sequences, about 31% seen once; the top ten hold approximately 10%. The length of the CDR3 is 15 residues. Germline V gene data show CDR1 as SGDLS and CDR2 as YYNGEE. V shed 4 bases and J shed 4 bases, with 15 bases lying between them. Study-wide results and limits: Long-lived and aged donors differed, with more naive CD4+ cells and higher diversity in the long-lived. Per million T cells, TCR beta diversity dropped about linearly as age rose.

Worth noting for this clonotype: Its target is not known.

The chain is built from TRBV9 and TRBJ1-3, with D perhaps matching TRBD1 (5 bases). The receptor was isolated from a woman younger than 45 in good health. Sequencing was carried out using blood. The CDR3 region is CASSQDGGEGNTIYF. CDR3 bases: TGTGCCAGCAGCCAGGACGGGGGAGAGGGAAACACCATATATTTT.